These T cell receptor beta chains were read from a single sample in a study of blood T cell repertoires in COVID-19. Assay: immunoSEQ multiplex PCR; the TCRdb copy retains only in-frame clones and omits some. The table lists 20,000 to 30,000 clones, over 85% of them singletons. Input material: peripheral blood. Every receptor here comes from a human donor in a cohort sampled during active COVID-19. Each CDR3 is given with its conserved first and last residue. The order of the fields is CDR3 protein, V gene.

CDR3: CASSPSGTGNTGELFF; V: TRBV27
CDR3: CASSPQPSGGANEQFF; V: TRBV18
CDR3: CASSTGLAGVPYEQYF; V: TRBV12-1
CDR3: CASRAPPNEQFF; V: TRBV6-5
CDR3: CASSLADNSPLHF; V: TRBV12-3/TRBV12-4
CDR3: CASSQQPQHYEQYF; V: TRBV23-1
CDR3: CASSERVLGGEQYF; V: TRBV9
CDR3: CATNRGSGNTIYF; V: TRBV6-5
CDR3: CASSQPGTGGNSPLHF; V: TRBV3-1/TRBV3-2
CDR3: CASARGTMEQYF; V: TRBV25-1
CDR3: CASSLLGTGYNYGYTF; V: TRBV7-2
CDR3: CASSQDREVYYNEQFF; V: TRBV3-1/TRBV3-2
CDR3: CASSIRRWNEQFF; V: TRBV12-3/TRBV12-4
CDR3: CASSQDPDRGIGAFF; V: TRBV4-1
CDR3: CASSRSGSTDTQYF; V: TRBV2
CDR3: CASSLADKTGGPLHF; V: TRBV7-6
CDR3: CASRLVAGGVGELFF; V: TRBV27
CDR3: CASSSGQGNQPQHF; V: TRBV18
CDR3: CATSATSGGADTQYF; V: TRBV24-1
CDR3: CASSLPGQGASYEQYF; V: TRBV7-9
CDR3: CASSSGQATNEKLFF; V: TRBV28
CDR3: CASRLTGETEAFF; V: TRBV7-9
CDR3: CASSEQGGSLEAFF; V: TRBV18
CDR3: CASSPEQGAVGYEQYF; V: TRBV4-1
CDR3: CASSYSSGANVLTF; V: TRBV28
CDR3: CASSVSQGARGETQYF; V: TRBV9
CDR3: CASSLTENYGYTF; V: TRBV11-2
CDR3: CASSQDFGRVSSYEQYF; V: TRBV4-3
CDR3: CASSLYSLNNEQYF; V: TRBV5-6
CDR3: CASRRQGAIQETQYF; V: TRBV3-1/TRBV3-2
CDR3: CASSLSRTGATEAFF; V: TRBV28
CDR3: CASRKRGVVKNIQYF; V: TRBV5-6
CDR3: CASGLEQGVSYGYTF; V: TRBV12-5
CDR3: CASSITAAGTVGQPQHF; V: TRBV19
CDR3: CASSRGQGTSGANVLTF; V: TRBV6-2/TRBV6-3
CDR3: CASSPKGGNTGELFF; V: TRBV18
CDR3: CASGQQGDQPQHF; V: TRBV5-5
CDR3: CASSDRYAGELFF; V: TRBV6-4
CDR3: CASSLTGTYQETQYF; V: TRBV6-5
CDR3: CASRMGQTAFNSYNSPLHF; V: TRBV19
CDR3: CASSGKGLAGGPDHEQYF; V: TRBV19
CDR3: CASSAAPREGEKLFF; V: TRBV9
CDR3: CASSLTRLNAGYTF; V: TRBV28
CDR3: CASSRSTEAFF; V: TRBV2
CDR3: CAGSLGTGRNYGYTF; V: TRBV27
CDR3: CGGQGPRRGYTF; V: TRBV30
CDR3: CASSLIRRGLSNQPQHF; V: TRBV7-3